This T cell receptor (beta chain) was captured by sequencing in a study of beta chain features in type 1 diabetes. Study-wide results and caveats: Type 1 diabetes patients showed a moderate but significant shortening of TCRB CDR3s in all four CD4+ subsets. Cells expressing TCR highly could be over-represented by cDNA sequencing.

This CDR3 has 15 residues. The ends lost 6 bases at V and 0 bases at J; junction bases unmatched: 7. Germline loops: CDR1 SQVTM, CDR2 ANQGSEA. Notes on this clone: Antigen: not known.

Per donor, one heparinised blood draw averaged about 116 mL. Post-sort purity exceeded 95% for all sorted populations. Expressed TCRB transcripts were sequenced because the entire RNA isolate underwent reverse transcription. Repertoires were generated with immunoSEQ multiplex PCR, while TCRdb's copy carries only in-frame clones and drops some. Here the sample spans some 290,000 clones, 14% being singletons. The sequenced material came from naive CD4+ T cells from blood. The chain combines TRBV29-1 with TRBJ1-5; 8 nucleotides match TRBD1. This sequence was found in a man aged 25-45 years with type 1 diabetes. The chain's CDR3 is CSVRTGGGSNQPQHF. The DNA of the CDR3 is TGCAGCGTCCGTACAGGGGGGGGTAGCAATCAGCCCCAGCATTTT. Full variable domain (rest looked up from reference TRBV29-1 and TRBJ1-5): SAVISQKPSRDICQRGTSLTIQCQVDSQVTMMFWYRQQPGQSLTLIATANQGSEATYESGFVIDKFPISRPNLTFSTLTVSNMSPEDSSIYLCSVRTGGGSNQPQHFGDGTRLSIL.